Listed here is a single T cell receptor beta chain. TCRdb's table, derived via immunoSEQ multiplex PCR, lists solely in-frame clones and lacks some. The table has approximately 150,000 clones, about 85% seen once; the top ten hold about 5.8%. The V gene's germline CDR1 is SGHTA and CDR2 FQGTGA. J gave up 3 bases and V 2 bases, and 4 bases lay outside the gene matches. The CDR3 consists of 15 residues. These data come from a study of blood T cell repertoires in COVID-19. Sequencing was performed on PBMCs or T cells enriched from blood (not recorded which). The chain couples TRBV7-3 to TRBJ2-3; 8 positions match TRBD2. The receptor was derived from a woman in her thirties or forties with acute COVID-19. CDR3 sequence (DNA): TGTGCCAGCAGCTTAGGACTAGCAAGTACAGATACGCAGTATTTT. Its protein product is CASSLGLASTDTQYF.